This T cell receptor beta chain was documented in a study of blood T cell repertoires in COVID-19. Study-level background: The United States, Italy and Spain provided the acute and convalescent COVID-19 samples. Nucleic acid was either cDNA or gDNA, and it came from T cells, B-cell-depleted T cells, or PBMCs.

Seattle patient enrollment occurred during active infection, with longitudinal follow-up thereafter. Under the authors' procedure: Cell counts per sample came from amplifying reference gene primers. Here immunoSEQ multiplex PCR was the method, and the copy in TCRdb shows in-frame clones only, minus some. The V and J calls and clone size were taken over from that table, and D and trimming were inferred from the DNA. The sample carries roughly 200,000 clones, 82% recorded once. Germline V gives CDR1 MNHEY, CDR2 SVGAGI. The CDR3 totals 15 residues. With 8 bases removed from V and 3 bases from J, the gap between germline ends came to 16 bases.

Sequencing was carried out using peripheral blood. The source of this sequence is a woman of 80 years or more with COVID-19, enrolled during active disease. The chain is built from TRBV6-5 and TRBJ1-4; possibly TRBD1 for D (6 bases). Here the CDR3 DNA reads TGTGCCAGCTTCCCCGGGACAAAGTCTAATGAAAAACTGTTTTTT. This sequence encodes CASFPGTKSNEKLFF.